This T cell receptor (beta chain) was recovered during a study of Graves' ophthalmopathy and Graves' hyperthyroidism. The CDR3 runs to 15 residues. Germline V gives CDR1 SNHLY, CDR2 FYNNEI. Certain patients were not enrolled. These were patients with other autoimmune diseases, uncontrolled infections, pregnancy or lactation. This clonotype was seen a few times. Transcripts of RNA were the source for amplifying TCR beta CDR3 regions. First-round RT-PCR used HTBI primers; second-round multiplex PCR followed. TCRdb called the multiplex PCR reads again in MiXCR, with one record for every CDR3 protein. The sample lists a few hundred thousand distinct CDR3 sequences; about a sixth were seen once.

The sequence was obtained from an adult woman with stable Graves' hyperthyroidism. The sample comprised peripheral blood. V gene TRBV2 combines with J gene TRBJ2-4; 8 bases line up with TRBD2. The J call is doubtful: the DNA matches TRBJ2-1 better. CDR3 coding DNA: TGTGCCAGCAGTGCCGAGCGGGAGCGCGCAGGCGAGCAGTTCTTC. It codes for CASSAERERAGEQFF.